This entry lists 9 T cell receptor beta chains sequenced from one sample in a study of blood T cell repertoires in COVID-19. The protocol was immunoSEQ multiplex PCR, while the TCRdb copy is restricted to in-frame clones and leaves out a portion. This repertoire shows 100,000 or so clones, 78% found once; its top ten account for about 9%. The source material was peripheral blood. The receptor source for this set is a man in his 60s with active or convalescent COVID-19.

The chain recombines TRBV6-5 with TRBJ2-7; 11 bases match TRBD1. J lost 6 bases, V lost 2 bases, and 6 bases had no gene match. This CDR3 has 15 amino acids. In germline, CDR1 is MNHEY, CDR2 SVGAGI. The CDR3 loop is CASSYTGQGAGEQYF. For the CDR3, the DNA is TGTGCCAGCAGTTACACAGGACAGGGGGCCGGCGAGCAGTACTTC.

This chain joins TRBV6-5 and TRBJ2-7; 7 bases fit TRBD1. This CDR3 has 15 residues. V shed 6 bases and J 0 bases; nucleotides not matched to a gene: 8. Germline CDR1 reads MNHEY; CDR2 reads SVGAGI. Written as DNA, the CDR3 is TGTGCCAGCAGCGTGAGGACAGGTGGCTCCTACGAGCAGTACTTC. Translation gives CASSVRTGGSYEQYF.

This clone was counted a few times. The chain joins TRBV7-8 to TRBJ1-6; 8 bases are shared with TRBD1. The CDR3 has 15 amino acids. V lost 1 base to trimming and J lost 7 bases; unmatched junction nucleotides: 3. The germline V gene has CDR1 SGHVS and CDR2 FQNEAQ. In DNA, the CDR3 is TGTGCCAGCAGCTTAGGGGACAGGTCGAATTCACCCCTCCACTTT. Its protein product is CASSLGDRSNSPLHF.

This chain links TRBV28 with TRBJ1-6; no reliable D call. This CDR3 has 13 residues. The ends were cut back, 8 bases at V and 6 bases at J, with 11 bases in the middle. The germline V gene encodes CDR1 MDHEN and CDR2 SYDVKM. The CDR3 sequence: CASLTEINSPLHF. CDR3 coding DNA: TGTGCCAGCTTGACGGAGATTAATTCACCCCTCCACTTT.

This chain links TRBV18 with TRBJ2-7; perhaps TRBD1 as D (6 bases). Germline V CDR1 and CDR2: KGHSH, LQKENI. The CDR3 has 15 amino acids. V lost 2 bases to trimming and J lost 0 bases, with 11 bases between them. The chain's CDR3 is CASSPAQGFSYEQYF. The CDR3 region has the DNA TGTGCCAGCTCACCAGCACAGGGCTTCTCCTACGAGCAGTACTTC. Drawing the rest from reference TRBV18 and TRBJ2-7, the complete variable domain is NAGVMQNPRHLVRRRGQEARLRCSPMKGHSHVYWYRQLPEEGLKFMVYLQKENIIDESGMPKERFSAEFPKEGPSILRIQQVVRGDSAAYFCASSPAQGFSYEQYFGPGTRLTVT.

The rearrangement joins TRBV12-3 or TRBV12-4 to TRBJ1-1; D call uncertain. V was cut by 6 bases and J by 0 bases, with 8 bases left in between. The CDR3 sequence is 13 residues long. CDR3: CASRFRLNTEAFF. The DNA of the CDR3 is TGTGCCAGCAGGTTTAGATTGAACACTGAAGCTTTCTTT.

V usage is TRBV30 and J usage is TRBJ1-5; 9 bases align to TRBD1. After removal of 0 bases from V and 4 bases from J, the junction contained 4 bases not matched to a gene. Germline V gene sequence: CDR1 GTSNPN, CDR2 SVGIG (reference sequence). CDR3 length equals 15 residues. Here the CDR3 reads CAWSVQGARNQPQHF. The CDR3 DNA is TGTGCCTGGAGTGTACAGGGGGCTAGAAATCAGCCCCAGCATTTT.

The CDR3 sequence is CASSYSSGNTIYF. DNA of the CDR3: TGTGCCAGCAGTTATAGCTCTGGAAACACCATATATTTT. This chain uses TRBV28 with TRBJ1-3, with D unclear. CDR3 size: 13 residues. Germline V gives CDR1 MDHEN, CDR2 SYDVKM. With 4 bases removed from V and 0 bases from J, the gap between germline ends came to 4 bases.

The V gene is TRBV11-1, the J gene TRBJ2-1; D unclear. This CDR3 has 12 amino acids. The V gene's germline CDR1 is SGHAT and CDR2 FQDESV (reference sequence). With 1 base removed from V and 5 bases from J, the gap between germline ends came to 3 bases. The CDR3 loop is CASSLVDNEQFF. As DNA, the CDR3 is TGTGCCAGCAGCTTAGTCGACAATGAGCAGTTCTTC.